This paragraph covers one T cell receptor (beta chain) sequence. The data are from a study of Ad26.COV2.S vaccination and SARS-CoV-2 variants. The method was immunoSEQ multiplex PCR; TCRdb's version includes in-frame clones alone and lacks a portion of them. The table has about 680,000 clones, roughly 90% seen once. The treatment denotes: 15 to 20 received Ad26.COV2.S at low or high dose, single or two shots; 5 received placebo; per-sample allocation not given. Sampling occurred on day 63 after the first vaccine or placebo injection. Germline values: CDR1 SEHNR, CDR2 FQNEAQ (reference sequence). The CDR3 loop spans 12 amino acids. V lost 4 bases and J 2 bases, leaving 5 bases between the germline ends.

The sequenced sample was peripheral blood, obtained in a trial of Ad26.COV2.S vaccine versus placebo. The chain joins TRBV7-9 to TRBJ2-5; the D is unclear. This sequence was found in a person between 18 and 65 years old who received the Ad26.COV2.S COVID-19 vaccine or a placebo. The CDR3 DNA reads TGTGCCAGCAGCTCAGAACAAGAGACCCAGTACTTC. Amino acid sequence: CASSSEQETQYF.